The count of the clone carrying this T cell receptor (beta chain) is one. Its antigen is unknown. This sample was taken from a study of cytomegalovirus exposure and HLA in healthy donors. Study-wide results and caveats: Previously analyzed data showed that most TCR beta V segments were productive at a frequency of about 90% or about 30%. Upon later analysis, TCR association rates were observed to vary by HLA locus, being highest for DRB1 and lowest for HLA-C. With later analysis, a missense DCLRE1C variant became linked to TCR beta V- and J-gene trimming. There was a cluster of highly shared sequence variants that was likely a sequencing artifact.

This CDR3 region has 12 residues. CDR1 is SNHLY, CDR2 FYNNEI, per germline. Between the trimmed V and J ends, which lost 3 bases and 6 bases, there was a span of 9 bases. Primers for the PCR totalled 60 Vbeta and 13 Jbeta. The data were produced by immunoSEQ multiplex PCR, yet TCRdb's version contains in-frame clones alone and is incomplete. The sample has about 160,000 clones; about 80% are singletons. The clonotype originates from a female donor in good health and CMV-seronegative. The V call is TRBV2, the J call TRBJ2-7; no clear D gene. Input material: PBMCs. The CDR3 loop reads CASSEYLGEQYF. The CDR3 bases are TGTGCCAGCAGTGAGTACCTAGGCGAGCAGTACTTC.